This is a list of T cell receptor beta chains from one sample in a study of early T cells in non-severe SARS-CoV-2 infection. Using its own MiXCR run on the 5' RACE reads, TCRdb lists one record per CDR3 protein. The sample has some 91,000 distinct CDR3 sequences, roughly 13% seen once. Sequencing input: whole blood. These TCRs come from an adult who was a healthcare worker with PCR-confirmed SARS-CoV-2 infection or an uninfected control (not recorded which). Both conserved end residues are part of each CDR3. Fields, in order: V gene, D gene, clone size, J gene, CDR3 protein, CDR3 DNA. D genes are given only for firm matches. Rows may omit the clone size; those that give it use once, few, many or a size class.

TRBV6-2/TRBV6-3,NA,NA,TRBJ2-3,CASKSLALRTDTQYF,TGTGCCAGCAAGTCCTTAGCTCTCCGCACAGATACGCAGTATTTT
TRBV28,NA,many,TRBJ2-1,CASSLPPLIGTGAHNEQFF,TGTGCCAGCAGCTTACCCCCCTTGATCGGGACTGGTGCACACAATGAGCAGTTCTTC
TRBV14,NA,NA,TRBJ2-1,CASSQDRSEQFF,TGTGCCAGCAGCCAAGATCGGAGTGAGCAGTTCTTC
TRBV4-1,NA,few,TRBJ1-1,CASSQSGGLGNTEAFF,TGCGCCAGCAGCCAATCGGGGGGCCTCGGGAACACTGAAGCTTTCTTT
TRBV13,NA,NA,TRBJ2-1,CASSSLRLTSNEQFF,TGTGCCAGCAGCTCTCTCCGTTTGACTAGCAATGAGCAGTTCTTC
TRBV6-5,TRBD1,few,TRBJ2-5,CASSYSYRGAGETQYF,TGTGCCAGCAGTTACTCCTACAGGGGCGCAGGCGAGACCCAGTACTTC
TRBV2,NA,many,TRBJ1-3,CASKAEKGNTIYF,TGTGCCAGCAAAGCCGAAAAAGGAAACACCATATATTTT
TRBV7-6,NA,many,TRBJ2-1,CASSSIDRPTDYNEQFF,TGTGCCAGCAGCTCAATAGACAGGCCCACTGACTACAATGAGCAGTTCTTC
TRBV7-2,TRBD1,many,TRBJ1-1,CASSFGDSGWGQGMNTEAFF,TGTGCCAGCAGCTTTGGGGACTCGGGATGGGGACAGGGGATGAACACTGAAGCTTTCTTT
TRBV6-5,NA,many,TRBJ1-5,CASSYSGGFGQPQHF,TGTGCCAGCAGTTACTCTGGCGGGTTCGGTCAGCCCCAGCATTTT
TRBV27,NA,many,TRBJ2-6,CASSSSDSGANVLTF,TGTGCCAGCAGTTCCTCAGACTCTGGGGCCAACGTCCTGACTTTC
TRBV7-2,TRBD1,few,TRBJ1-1,CASSFNRGRGEAFF,TGTGCCAGCAGCTTCAACAGGGGGCGAGGTGAAGCTTTCTTT
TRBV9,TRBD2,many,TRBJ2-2,CASSVASGVSGAGELFF,TGTGCCAGCAGCGTAGCTAGCGGGGTATCTGGGGCCGGGGAGCTGTTTTTT
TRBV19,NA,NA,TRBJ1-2,CASNQVPHNYGYTF,TGTGCCAGTAACCAGGTACCTCATAACTATGGCTACACCTTC
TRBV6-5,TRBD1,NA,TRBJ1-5,CASSRFPEQGGRQPQHF,TGTGCCAGCAGTCGATTCCCAGAACAGGGGGGCAGGCAGCCCCAGCATTTT
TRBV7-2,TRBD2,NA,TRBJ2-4,CASSLDPFAGESNIQYF,TGTGCCAGCAGCTTAGACCCCTTCGCGGGGGAGTCGAACATTCAGTACTTC
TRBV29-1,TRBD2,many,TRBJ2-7,CSVGWAGGYEQYF,TGCAGCGTTGGCTGGGCGGGGGGCTACGAGCAGTACTTC
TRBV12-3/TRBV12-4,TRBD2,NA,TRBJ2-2,CASRGLANTGELFF,TGTGCCAGCCGCGGACTAGCCAACACCGGGGAGCTGTTTTTT
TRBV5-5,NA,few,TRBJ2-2,CASNHRGSPTGELFF,TGTGCCAGCAACCACCGGGGTAGCCCCACCGGGGAGCTGTTTTTT
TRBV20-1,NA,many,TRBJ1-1,CSARGTRDTEAFF,TGCAGTGCTAGAGGGACCCGGGACACTGAAGCTTTCTTT
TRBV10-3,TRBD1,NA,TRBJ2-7,CAISPGTGGHEQYF,TGTGCCATCAGCCCCGGGACAGGGGGCCACGAGCAGTACTTC
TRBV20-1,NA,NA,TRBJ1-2,CSASRGANYGYTF,TGCAGTGCTAGTCGGGGAGCTAACTATGGCTACACCTTC
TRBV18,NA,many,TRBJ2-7,CASSLNGAGQSYEQYF,TGTGCCAGCTCACTTAACGGCGCGGGACAGTCCTACGAGCAGTACTTC
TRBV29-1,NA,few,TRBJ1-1,CSVYQGTEAFF,TGCAGCGTTTATCAGGGCACTGAAGCTTTCTTT
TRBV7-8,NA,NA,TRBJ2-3,CASSSPWGRPDTQYF,TGTGCCAGCAGCTCTCCGTGGGGGCGGCCAGATACGCAGTATTTT
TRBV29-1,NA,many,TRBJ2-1,CSVVSLQTVTDHEQFF,TGCAGCGTTGTGAGCCTGCAAACCGTTACCGACCATGAGCAGTTCTTC
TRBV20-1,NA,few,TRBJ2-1,CSARDARGFSYNEQFF,TGCAGTGCTAGAGATGCCAGGGGTTTCTCCTACAATGAGCAGTTCTTC
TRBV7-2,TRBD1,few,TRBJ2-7,CASSLRGLYEQYF,TGTGCCAGCAGCTTAAGGGGGCTCTACGAGCAGTACTTC
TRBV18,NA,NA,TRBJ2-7,CASSENSGPFYEQYF,TGTGCCAGCTCCGAGAATAGCGGCCCTTTCTACGAGCAGTACTTC
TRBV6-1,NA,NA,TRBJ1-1,CASTRGVAFF,TGTGCCAGCACCCGAGGCGTAGCTTTCTTT
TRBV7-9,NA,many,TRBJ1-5,CASSLGLGQPQHF,TGTGCCAGCAGCTTAGGGTTGGGGCAGCCCCAGCATTTT
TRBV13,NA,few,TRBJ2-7,CASSAGANTYEQYF,TGTGCCAGCAGCGCCGGGGCGAATACCTACGAGCAGTACTTC
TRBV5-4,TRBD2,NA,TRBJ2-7,CASSLAGGVRYEQYF,TGTGCCAGCAGCTTGGCCGGGGGGGTTAGATACGAGCAGTACTTC
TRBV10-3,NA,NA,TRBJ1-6,CAIRGSNSPLHF,TGTGCCATCAGGGGATCAAATTCACCCCTCCACTTT
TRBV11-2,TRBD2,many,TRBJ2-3,CASSSGLLGGNTQYF,TGTGCCAGCAGCTCGGGACTACTGGGTGGGAATACGCAGTATTTT
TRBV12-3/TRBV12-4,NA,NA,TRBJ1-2,CASSHQPYGYTF,TGTGCCAGCAGCCATCAGCCTTATGGCTACACCTTC
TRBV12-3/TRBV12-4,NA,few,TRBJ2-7,CASSFGTFSYEQYF,TGTGCCAGCAGTTTCGGAACATTCTCCTACGAGCAGTACTTC
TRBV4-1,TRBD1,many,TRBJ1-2,CASSQAGGGGRGYTF,TGCGCCAGCAGCCAAGCGGGAGGGGGCGGACGAGGCTACACCTTC
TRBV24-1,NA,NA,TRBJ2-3,CATSEAADTQYF,TGTGCCACCAGTGAGGCGGCAGATACGCAGTATTTT
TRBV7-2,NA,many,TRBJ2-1,CASSLMMYNEQFF,TGTGCCAGCAGCTTGATGATGTACAATGAGCAGTTCTTC
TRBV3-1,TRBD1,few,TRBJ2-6,CASGQANSGANVLTF,TGTGCCAGCGGACAGGCGAACTCTGGGGCCAACGTCCTGACTTTC
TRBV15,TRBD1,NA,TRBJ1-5,CATSRGQIDQPQHF,TGTGCCACCAGCAGGGGACAGATAGATCAGCCCCAGCATTTT
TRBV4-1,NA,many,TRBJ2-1,CASSQLFFPNEQFF,TGCGCCAGCAGCCAACTATTTTTTCCAAATGAGCAGTTCTTC
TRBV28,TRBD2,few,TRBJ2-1,CASSFPTAGGPRNEQFF,TGTGCCAGCAGTTTCCCGACAGCGGGGGGGCCTAGGAATGAGCAGTTCTTC
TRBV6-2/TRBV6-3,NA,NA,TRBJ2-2,CASRDGELFF,TGTGCCAGCAGGGACGGGGAGCTGTTTTTT